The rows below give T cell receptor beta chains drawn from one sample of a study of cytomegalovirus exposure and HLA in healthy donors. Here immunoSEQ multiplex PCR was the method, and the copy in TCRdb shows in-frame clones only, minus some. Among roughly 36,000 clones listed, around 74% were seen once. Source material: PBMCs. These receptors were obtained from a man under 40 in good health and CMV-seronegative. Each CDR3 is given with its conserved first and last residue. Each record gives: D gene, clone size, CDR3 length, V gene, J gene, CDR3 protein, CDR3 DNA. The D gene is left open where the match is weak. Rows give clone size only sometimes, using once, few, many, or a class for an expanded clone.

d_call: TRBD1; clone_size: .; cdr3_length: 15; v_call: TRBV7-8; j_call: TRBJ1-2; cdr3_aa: CASSLRGQGAPGYPF; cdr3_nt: TGTGCCAGCAGCTTAAGAGGACAGGGGGCTCCTGGCTACCCCTTC
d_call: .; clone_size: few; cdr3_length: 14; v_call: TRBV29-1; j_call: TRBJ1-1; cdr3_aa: CSVYATGPNTEAFF; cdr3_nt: TGCAGCGTTTATGCCACAGGGCCGAACACTGAAGCTTTCTTT
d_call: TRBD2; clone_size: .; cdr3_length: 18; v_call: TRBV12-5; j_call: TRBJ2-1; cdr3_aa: CASGLVTSGYLGYNEQFF; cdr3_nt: TGTGCTAGTGGTTTGGTGACTAGCGGGTACCTGGGCTACAATGAGCAGTTCTTC
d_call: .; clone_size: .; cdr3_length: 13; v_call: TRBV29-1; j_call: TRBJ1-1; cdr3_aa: CSVCLQGNTEAFF; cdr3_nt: TGCAGCGTATGTCTACAGGGTAACACTGAAGCTTTCTTT
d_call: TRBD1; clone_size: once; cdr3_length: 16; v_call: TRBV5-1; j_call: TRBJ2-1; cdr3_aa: CASSLYGTGIGNEQFF; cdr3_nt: TGCGCCAGCAGCTTATATGGGACAGGGATTGGGAATGAGCAGTTCTTC
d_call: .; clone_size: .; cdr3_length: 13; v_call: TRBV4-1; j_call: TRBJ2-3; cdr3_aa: CASSQEGLATQYF; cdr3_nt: TGCGCCAGCAGCCAAGAAGGCCTAGCGACGCAGTATTTT
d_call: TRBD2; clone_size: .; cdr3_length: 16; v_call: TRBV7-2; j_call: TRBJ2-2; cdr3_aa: CASSLTSGSGTGELFF; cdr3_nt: TGTGCCAGCAGCCTTACTAGCGGGAGTGGAACCGGGGAGCTGTTTTTT
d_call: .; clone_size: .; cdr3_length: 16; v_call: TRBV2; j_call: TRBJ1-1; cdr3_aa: CASSEAGRAVNTEAFF; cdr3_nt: TGTGCCAGCAGTGAAGCTGGCAGGGCCGTGAACACTGAAGCTTTCTTT
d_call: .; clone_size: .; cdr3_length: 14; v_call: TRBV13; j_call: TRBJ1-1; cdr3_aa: CASSFGGVNTEAFF; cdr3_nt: TGTGCCAGCAGCTTCGGAGGGGTGAACACTGAAGCTTTCTTT
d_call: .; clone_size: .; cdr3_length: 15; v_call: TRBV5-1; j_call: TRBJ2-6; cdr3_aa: CASSYSHRALDVLTF; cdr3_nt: TGCGCCAGCAGCTATTCCCACAGGGCCCTGGACGTCCTGACTTTC